This TCR beta chain emerged from a study of T-cell reconstitution after alpha-beta-depleted transplantation in children. The ends were cut back, 3 bases at V and 2 bases at J, with 8 bases in the middle. CDR3 length: 14 amino acids. Germline V gene lookup returns CDR1 SEHNR and CDR2 FQNEAQ (reference sequence). Unique molecular identifiers were used in preparing the TCRbeta library. TCRdb analysed the PCR reads with MiXCR anew, one entry per CDR3 protein. The table includes about 490,000 distinct CDR3 sequences, roughly a tenth detected once. This receptor was identified in a child younger than 10 with inherited bone marrow failure, due to receive a stem cell transplant. The material sequenced was PBMCs, taken before TCRalphabeta/CD19-depleted stem cell transplant. This rearrangement joins TRBV7-9 to TRBJ2-4; D unclear. The CDR3 DNA sequence: TGTGCCAGCAGCTTGGCACTGTCCAAAAACATTCAGTACTTC. This codes for CASSLALSKNIQYF.